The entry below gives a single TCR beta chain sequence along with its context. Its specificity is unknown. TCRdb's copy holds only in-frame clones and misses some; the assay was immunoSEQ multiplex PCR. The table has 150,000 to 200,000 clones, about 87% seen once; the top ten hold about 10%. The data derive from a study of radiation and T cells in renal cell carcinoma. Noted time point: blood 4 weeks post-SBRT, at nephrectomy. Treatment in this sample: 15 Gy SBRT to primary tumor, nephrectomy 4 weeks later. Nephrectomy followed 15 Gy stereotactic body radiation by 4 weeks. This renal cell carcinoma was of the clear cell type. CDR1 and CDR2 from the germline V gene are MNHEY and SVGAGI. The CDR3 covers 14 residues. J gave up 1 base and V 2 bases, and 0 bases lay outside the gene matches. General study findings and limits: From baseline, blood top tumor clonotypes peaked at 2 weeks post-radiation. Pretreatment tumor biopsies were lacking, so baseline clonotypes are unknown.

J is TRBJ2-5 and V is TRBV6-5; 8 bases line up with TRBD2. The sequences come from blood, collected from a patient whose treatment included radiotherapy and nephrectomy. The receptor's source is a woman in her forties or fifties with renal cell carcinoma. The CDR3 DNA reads TGTGCCAGCAGTTACCTAGCGGGCCAAGAGACCCAGTACTTC. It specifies CASSYLAGQETQYF.